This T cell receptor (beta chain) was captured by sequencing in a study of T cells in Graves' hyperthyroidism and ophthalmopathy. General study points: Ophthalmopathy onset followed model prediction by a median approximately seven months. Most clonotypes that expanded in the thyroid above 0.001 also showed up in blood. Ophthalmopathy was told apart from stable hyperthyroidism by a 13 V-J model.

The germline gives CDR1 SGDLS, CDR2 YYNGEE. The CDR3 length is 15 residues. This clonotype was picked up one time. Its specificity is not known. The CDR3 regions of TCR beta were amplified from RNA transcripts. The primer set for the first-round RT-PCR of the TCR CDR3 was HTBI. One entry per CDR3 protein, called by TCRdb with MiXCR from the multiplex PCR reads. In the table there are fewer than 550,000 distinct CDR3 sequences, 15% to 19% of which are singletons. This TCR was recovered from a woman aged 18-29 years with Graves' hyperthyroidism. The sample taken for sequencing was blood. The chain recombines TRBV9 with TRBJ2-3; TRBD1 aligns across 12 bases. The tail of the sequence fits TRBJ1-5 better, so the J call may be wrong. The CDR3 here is CASSVGTGGPDTQHF. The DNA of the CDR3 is TGTGCCAGCAGCGTCGGGACAGGGGGCCCAGATACGCAGCATTTT.